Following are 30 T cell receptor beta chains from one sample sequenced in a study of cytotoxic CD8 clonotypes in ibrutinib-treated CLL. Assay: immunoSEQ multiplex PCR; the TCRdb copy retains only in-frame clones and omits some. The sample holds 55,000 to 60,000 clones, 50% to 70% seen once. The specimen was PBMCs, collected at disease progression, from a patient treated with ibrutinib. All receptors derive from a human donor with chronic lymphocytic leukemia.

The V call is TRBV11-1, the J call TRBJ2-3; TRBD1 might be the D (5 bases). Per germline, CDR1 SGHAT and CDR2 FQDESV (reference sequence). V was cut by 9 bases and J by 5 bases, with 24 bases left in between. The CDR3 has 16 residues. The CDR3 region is CARPLSEQEFRDTQYF. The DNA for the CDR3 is TGTGCCAGACCTCTCTCAGAACAGGAATTTAGAGATACGCAGTATTTT.

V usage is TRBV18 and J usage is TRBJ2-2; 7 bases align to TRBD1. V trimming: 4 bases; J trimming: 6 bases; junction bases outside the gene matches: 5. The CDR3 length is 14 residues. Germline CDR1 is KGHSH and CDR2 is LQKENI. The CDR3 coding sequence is TGTGCCAGCTCACTAACTGACAGGGCCGGGGAGCTGTTTTTT. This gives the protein CASSLTDRAGELFF.

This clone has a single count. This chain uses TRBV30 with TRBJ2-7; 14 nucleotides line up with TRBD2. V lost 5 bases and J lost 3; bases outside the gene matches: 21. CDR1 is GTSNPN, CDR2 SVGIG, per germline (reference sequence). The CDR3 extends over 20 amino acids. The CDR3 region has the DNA TGTGCCTGGGATCGTGACCGCCTGGGACTAGCGGGGGCCAGTGACTACGAGCAGTACTTC. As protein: CAWDRDRLGLAGASDYEQYF.

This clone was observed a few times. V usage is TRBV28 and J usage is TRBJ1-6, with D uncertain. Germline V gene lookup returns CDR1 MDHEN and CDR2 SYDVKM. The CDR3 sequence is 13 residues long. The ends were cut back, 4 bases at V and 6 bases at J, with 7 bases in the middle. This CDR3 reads CASSSTSNSPLHF. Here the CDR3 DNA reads TGTGCCAGCAGTTCGACCTCTAATTCACCCCTCCACTTT.

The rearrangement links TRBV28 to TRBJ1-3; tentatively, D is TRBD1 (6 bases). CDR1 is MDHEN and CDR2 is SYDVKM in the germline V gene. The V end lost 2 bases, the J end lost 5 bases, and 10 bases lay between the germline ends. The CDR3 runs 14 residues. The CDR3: CASSLGGARNTIYF. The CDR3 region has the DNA TGTGCCAGCAGTTTAGGGGGGGCGAGAAACACCATATATTTT.

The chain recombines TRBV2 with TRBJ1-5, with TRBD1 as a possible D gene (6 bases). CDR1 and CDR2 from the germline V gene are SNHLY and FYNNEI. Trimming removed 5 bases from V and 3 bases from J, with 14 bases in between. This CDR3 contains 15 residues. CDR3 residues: CASSKQGSYNQPQHF. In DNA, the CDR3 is TGTGCCAGCAGTAAACAGGGTTCATACAATCAGCCCCAGCATTTT.

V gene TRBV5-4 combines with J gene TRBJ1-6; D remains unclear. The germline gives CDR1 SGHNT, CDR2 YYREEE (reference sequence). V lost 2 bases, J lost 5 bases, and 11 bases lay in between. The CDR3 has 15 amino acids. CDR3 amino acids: CASSFGGRDNSPLHF. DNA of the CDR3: TGTGCCAGCAGCTTTGGTGGGAGAGATAATTCACCCCTCCACTTT.

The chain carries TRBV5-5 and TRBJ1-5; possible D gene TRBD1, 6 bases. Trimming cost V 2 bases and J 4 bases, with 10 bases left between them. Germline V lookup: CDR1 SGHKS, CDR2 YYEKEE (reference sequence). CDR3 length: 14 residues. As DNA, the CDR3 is TGTGCCAGCAGCTTCCACAGGGATAATCAGCCCCAGCATTTT. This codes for CASSFHRDNQPQHF.

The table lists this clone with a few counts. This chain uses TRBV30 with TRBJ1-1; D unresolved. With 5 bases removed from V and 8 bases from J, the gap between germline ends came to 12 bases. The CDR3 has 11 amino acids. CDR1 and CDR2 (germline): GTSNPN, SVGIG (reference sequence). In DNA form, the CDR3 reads TGTGCCTGGTCGGGTACGGGGGAAGCTTTCTTT. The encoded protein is CAWSGTGEAFF. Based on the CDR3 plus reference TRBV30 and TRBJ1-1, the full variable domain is SQTIHQWPATLVQPVGSPLSLECTVEGTSNPNLYWYRQAAGRGLQLLFYSVGIGQISSEVPQNLSASRPQDRQFILSSKKLLLSDSGFYLCAWSGTGEAFFGQGTRLTVV.

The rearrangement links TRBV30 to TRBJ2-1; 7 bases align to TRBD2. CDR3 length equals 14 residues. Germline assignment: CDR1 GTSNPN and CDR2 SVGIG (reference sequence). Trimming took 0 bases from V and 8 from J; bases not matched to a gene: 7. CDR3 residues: CAWSVGGSGDEQFF. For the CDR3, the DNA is TGTGCCTGGAGTGTAGGCGGGAGCGGGGATGAGCAGTTCTTC.

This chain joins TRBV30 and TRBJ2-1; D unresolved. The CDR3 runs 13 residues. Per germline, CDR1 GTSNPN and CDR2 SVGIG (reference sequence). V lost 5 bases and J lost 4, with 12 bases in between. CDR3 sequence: CAWGLNLYNEQFF. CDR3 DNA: TGTGCCTGGGGGTTAAACCTATACAATGAGCAGTTCTTC.

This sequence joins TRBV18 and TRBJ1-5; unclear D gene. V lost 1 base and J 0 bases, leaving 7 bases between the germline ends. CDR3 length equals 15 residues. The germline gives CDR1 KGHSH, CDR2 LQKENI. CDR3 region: CASSPQADSNQPQHF. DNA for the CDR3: TGTGCCAGCTCACCACAAGCGGATAGCAATCAGCCCCAGCATTTT.

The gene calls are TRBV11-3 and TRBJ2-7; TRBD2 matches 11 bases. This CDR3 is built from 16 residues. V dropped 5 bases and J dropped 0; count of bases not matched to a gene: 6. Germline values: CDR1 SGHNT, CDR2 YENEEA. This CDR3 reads CASSGTSGAHSYEQYF. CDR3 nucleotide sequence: TGTGCCAGCAGCGGGACTAGCGGAGCCCACTCCTACGAGCAGTACTTC.

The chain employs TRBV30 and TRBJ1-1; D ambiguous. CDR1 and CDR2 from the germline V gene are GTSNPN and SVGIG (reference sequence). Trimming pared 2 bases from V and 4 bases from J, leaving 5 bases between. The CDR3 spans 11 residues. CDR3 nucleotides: TGTGCCTGGAGTCTGAGCACTGAAGCTTTCTTT. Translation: CAWSLSTEAFF.

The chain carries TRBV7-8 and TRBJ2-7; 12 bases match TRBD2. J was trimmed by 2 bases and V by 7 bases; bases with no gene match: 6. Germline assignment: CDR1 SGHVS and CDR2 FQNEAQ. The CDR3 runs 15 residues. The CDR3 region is CASTVSSGGAYEQYF. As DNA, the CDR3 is TGTGCCAGCACCGTATCTAGCGGGGGGGCCTACGAGCAGTACTTC.

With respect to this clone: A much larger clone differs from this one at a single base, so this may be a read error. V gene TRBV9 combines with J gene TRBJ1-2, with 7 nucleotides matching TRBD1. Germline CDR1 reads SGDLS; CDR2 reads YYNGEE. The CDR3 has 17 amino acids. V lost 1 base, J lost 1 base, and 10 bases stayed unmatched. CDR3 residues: CASSVTRQGWSNYGYTF. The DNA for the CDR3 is TGTGCCAGCAGCGTAACCCGACAGGGCTGGAGTAACTATGGCTACACCTTC.

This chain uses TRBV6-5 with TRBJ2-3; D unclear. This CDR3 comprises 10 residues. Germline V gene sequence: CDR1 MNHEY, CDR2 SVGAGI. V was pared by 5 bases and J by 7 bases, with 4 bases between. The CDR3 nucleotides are TGTGCCAGCAGTGTTTATACGCAGTATTTT. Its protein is CASSVYTQYF.

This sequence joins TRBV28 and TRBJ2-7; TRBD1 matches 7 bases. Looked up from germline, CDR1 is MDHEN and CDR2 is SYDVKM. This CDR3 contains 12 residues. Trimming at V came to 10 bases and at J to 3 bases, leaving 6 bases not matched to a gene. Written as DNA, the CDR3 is TGTGCCACCTGGGACAGAAACTACGAGCAGTACTTC. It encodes CATWDRNYEQYF. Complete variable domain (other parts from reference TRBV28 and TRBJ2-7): DVKVTQSSRYLVKRTGEKVFLECVQDMDHENMFWYRQDPGLGLRLIYFSYDVKMKEKGDIPEGYSVSREKKERFSLILESASTNQTSMYLCATWDRNYEQYFGPGTRLTVT.

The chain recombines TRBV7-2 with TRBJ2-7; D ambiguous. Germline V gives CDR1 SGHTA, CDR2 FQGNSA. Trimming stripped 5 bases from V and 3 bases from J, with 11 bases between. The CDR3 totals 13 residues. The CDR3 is CASSRRENYEQYF. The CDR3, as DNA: TGTGCCAGCAGCCGAAGAGAGAACTACGAGCAGTACTTC.

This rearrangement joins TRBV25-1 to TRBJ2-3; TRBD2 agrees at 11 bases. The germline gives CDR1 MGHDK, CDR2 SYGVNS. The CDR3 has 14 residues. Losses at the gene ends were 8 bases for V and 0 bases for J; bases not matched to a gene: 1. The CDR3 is CASRLAGSTDTQYF. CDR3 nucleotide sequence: TGTGCCAGCCGACTAGCGGGGAGCACAGATACGCAGTATTTT.

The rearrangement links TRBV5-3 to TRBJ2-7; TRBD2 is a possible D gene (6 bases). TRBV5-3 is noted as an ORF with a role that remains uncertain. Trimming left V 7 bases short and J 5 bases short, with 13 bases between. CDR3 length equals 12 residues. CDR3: CARAEGLNEQYF. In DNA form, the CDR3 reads TGTGCCAGAGCGGAGGGTCTGAACGAGCAGTACTTC.

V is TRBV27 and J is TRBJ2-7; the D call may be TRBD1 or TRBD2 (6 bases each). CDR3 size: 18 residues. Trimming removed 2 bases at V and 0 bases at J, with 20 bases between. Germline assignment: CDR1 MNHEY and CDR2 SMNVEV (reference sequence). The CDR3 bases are TGTGCCAGCAGTTTAATGGGCGGGGCAGGGGTCAGCTCCTACGAGCAGTACTTC. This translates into CASSLMGGAGVSSYEQYF.

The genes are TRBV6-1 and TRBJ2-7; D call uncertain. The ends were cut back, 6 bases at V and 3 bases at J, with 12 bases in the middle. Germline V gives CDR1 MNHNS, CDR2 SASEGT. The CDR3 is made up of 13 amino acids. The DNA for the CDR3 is TGTGCCAGCAGAGGAGAACAGTACTACGAGCAGTACTTC. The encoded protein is CASRGEQYYEQYF.

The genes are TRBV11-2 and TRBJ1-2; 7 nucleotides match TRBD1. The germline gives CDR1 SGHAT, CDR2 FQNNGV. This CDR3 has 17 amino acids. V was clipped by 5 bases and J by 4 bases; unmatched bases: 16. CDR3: CASSLQGSGGIGYGYTF. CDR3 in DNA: TGTGCCAGCAGCCTTCAGGGCTCAGGGGGAATAGGCTATGGCTACACCTTC.

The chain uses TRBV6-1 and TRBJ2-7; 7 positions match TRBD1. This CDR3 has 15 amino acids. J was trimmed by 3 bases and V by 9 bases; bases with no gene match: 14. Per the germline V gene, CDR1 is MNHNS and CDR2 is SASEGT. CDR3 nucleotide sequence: TGTGCCAGTGGCTCAGGCCTGGGACAGAACTACGAGCAGTACTTC. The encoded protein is CASGSGLGQNYEQYF.

The CDR3 loop is CASGRGLDLSRTEAFF. DNA of the CDR3: TGTGCCAGCGGCAGGGGGTTGGATTTGTCGCGTACTGAAGCTTTCTTT. The rearrangement links TRBV2 to TRBJ1-1; 7 bases fit TRBD1. This CDR3 is 16 amino acids long. Germline CDR1 reads SNHLY; CDR2 reads FYNNEI. V shed 8 bases and J 5 bases; nucleotides not matched to a gene: 17. Complete variable domain (other parts from reference TRBV2 and TRBJ1-1): EPEVTQTPSHQVTQMGQEVILRCVPISNHLYFYWYRQILGQKVEFLVSFYNNEISEKSEIFDDQFSVERPDGSNFTLKIRSTKLEDSAMYFCASGRGLDLSRTEAFFGQGTRLTVV.

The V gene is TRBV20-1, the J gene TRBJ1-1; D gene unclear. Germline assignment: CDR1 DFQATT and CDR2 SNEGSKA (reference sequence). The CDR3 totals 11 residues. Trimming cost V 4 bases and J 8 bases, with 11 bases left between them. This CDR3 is CSAIPLGEAFF. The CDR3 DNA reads TGCAGTGCTATTCCCCTAGGGGAAGCTTTCTTT.

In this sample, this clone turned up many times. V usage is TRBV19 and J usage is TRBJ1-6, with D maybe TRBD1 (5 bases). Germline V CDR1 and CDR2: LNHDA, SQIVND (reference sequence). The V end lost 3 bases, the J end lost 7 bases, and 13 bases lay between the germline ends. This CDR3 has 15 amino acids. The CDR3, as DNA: TGTGCCAGTAGTATTCAATCAGGGAACAATTCACCCCTCCACTTT. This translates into CASSIQSGNNSPLHF.

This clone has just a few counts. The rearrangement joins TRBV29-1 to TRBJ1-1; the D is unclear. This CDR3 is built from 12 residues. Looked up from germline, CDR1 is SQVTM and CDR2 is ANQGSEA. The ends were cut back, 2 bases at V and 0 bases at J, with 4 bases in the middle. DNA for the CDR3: TGCAGCGTTGAACGGATGAACACTGAAGCTTTCTTT. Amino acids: CSVERMNTEAFF. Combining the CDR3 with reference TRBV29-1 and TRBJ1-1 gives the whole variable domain SAVISQKPSRDICQRGTSLTIQCQVDSQVTMMFWYRQQPGQSLTLIATANQGSEATYESGFVIDKFPISRPNLTFSTLTVSNMSPEDSSIYLCSVERMNTEAFFGQGTRLTVV.

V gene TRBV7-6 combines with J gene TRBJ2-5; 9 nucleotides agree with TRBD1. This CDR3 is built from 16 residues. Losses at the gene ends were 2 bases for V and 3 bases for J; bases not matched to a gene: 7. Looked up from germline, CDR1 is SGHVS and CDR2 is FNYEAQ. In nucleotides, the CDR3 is TGTGCCAGCAGCTTAAGCGGAGGGACAGGGAAAGAGACCCAGTACTTC. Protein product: CASSLSGGTGKETQYF. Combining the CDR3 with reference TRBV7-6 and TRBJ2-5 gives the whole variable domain GAGVSQSPRYKVTKRGQDVALRCDPISGHVSLYWYRQALGQGPEFLTYFNYEAQQDKSGLPNDRFSAERPEGSISTLTIQRTEQRDSAMYRCASSLSGGTGKETQYFGPGTRLLVL.